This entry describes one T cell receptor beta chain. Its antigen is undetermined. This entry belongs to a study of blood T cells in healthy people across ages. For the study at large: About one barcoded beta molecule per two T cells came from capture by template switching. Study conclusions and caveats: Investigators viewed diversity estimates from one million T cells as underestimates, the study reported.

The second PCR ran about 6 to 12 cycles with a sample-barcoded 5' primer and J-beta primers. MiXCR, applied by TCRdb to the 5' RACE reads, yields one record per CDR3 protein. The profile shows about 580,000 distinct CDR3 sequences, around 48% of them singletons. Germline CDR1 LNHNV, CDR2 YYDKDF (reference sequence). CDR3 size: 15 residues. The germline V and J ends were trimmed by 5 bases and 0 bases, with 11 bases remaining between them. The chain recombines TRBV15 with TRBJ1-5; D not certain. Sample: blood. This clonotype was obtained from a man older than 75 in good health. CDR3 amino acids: CATSQQTYSNQPQHF. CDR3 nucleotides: TGTGCCACCAGCCAACAGACATATAGCAATCAGCCCCAGCATTTT.